The rows below give T cell receptor beta chains drawn from one sample of a study of blood T cell repertoires in COVID-19. Assay: immunoSEQ multiplex PCR; the TCRdb copy retains only in-frame clones and omits some. The table records about 210,000 clones, 83% of them present only once. The sequenced sample was peripheral blood. These receptors came from a woman in her 40s with active or convalescent COVID-19. The CDR3 runs from the conserved cysteine through the conserved F or W. A D gene is named only where the DNA matches it firmly. A clone size is listed for some rows: how often the clone was seen (once, few, many), or a class if it is expanded.

TRBV5-4	-	TRBJ1-6	once	CASSFGGLGSPLHF	TGTGCCAGCAGCTTTGGAGGGTTGGGCTCACCCCTCCACTTT
TRBV2	TRBD1	TRBJ1-5	-	CASEGTDRYSNQPQHF	TGTGCCAGCGAGGGGACAGACCGATATAGCAATCAGCCCCAGCATTTT
TRBV5-1	-	TRBJ1-4	-	CASSLSGDMRSNEKLFF	TGCGCCAGCAGCTTGAGTGGGGACATGAGAAGTAATGAAAAACTGTTTTTT
TRBV21-1	-	TRBJ2-5	-	CASSKGTSGRAREAQYF	TGTGCCAGCAGCAAAGGGACTAGCGGGAGGGCCAGGGAGGCCCAGTACTTC
TRBV19	TRBD1	TRBJ2-7	once	CASSTAGGPYEQYF	TGTGCCAGTAGTACGGCAGGGGGCCCCTACGAGCAGTACTTC
TRBV2	-	TRBJ1-5	-	CASSEDSGFGQPQHF	TGTGCCAGCAGTGAAGATTCGGGTTTCGGCCAGCCCCAGCATTTT
TRBV24-1	-	TRBJ2-1	-	CATSDWGGKYNEQFF	TGTGCCACCAGTGATTGGGGCGGGAAGTACAATGAGCAGTTCTTC
TRBV28	TRBD2	TRBJ2-3	-	CASSTRTSGATSTDTQYF	TGTGCCAGCAGTACCCGGACTAGCGGGGCTACTAGCACAGATACGCAGTATTTT
TRBV10-1	-	TRBJ2-3	-	CASSERKLEGDTQYF	TGCGCCAGCAGTGAGAGAAAGCTAGAGGGAGATACGCAGTATTTT
TRBV9	-	TRBJ2-5	-	CASSATLAETQYF	TGTGCCAGCAGCGCAACCCTAGCAGAGACCCAGTACTTC
TRBV5-6	TRBD2	TRBJ2-1	-	CASSLGPSGGEQFF	TGTGCCAGCAGCTTGGGGCCTAGCGGGGGTGAGCAGTTCTTC
TRBV27	TRBD1	TRBJ1-2	-	CASRRDRAGGGYTF	TGTGCCAGCAGGAGGGACAGGGCAGGAGGCGGCTACACCTTC
TRBV9	-	TRBJ1-2	-	CASSGALRALEGYTF	TGTGCCAGCAGCGGGGCCTTGAGGGCTCTCGAAGGCTACACCTTC
TRBV24-1	TRBD1	TRBJ2-3	-	CATGPGQGYPDTQYF	TGTGCCACCGGCCCGGGACAGGGATACCCAGATACGCAGTATTTT
TRBV27	TRBD1	TRBJ1-5	-	CASSSRTGGGFQPQHF	TGTGCCAGCAGTTCCCGGACAGGGGGGGGGTTTCAGCCCCAGCATTTT
TRBV5-1	-	TRBJ2-5	once	CASSSDSRGETQYF	TGCGCCAGCAGCTCCGACAGCCGAGGCGAGACCCAGTACTTC
TRBV20-1	-	TRBJ2-5	-	CSASGLVQETQYF	TGCAGTGCTAGTGGACTCGTGCAGGAGACCCAGTACTTC
TRBV15	-	TRBJ2-3	-	CATSTSGRGPTDTQYF	TGTGCCACCAGCACATCCGGGCGGGGGCCCACAGATACGCAGTATTTT
TRBV6-5	TRBD1	TRBJ1-1	-	CASRVQGGTEAFF	TGTGCCAGCAGGGTACAGGGGGGGACTGAAGCTTTCTTT
TRBV18	TRBD1	TRBJ2-7	once	CASSPGQGAYEQYF	TGTGCCAGCTCACCTGGACAGGGGGCCTACGAGCAGTACTTC
TRBV19	TRBD1	TRBJ2-5	-	CASSWTGTGQETQYF	TGTGCCAGTAGTTGGACCGGGACAGGACAAGAGACCCAGTACTTC
TRBV6-6	-	TRBJ1-3	-	CASSSDSFFGNTIYF	TGTGCCAGCAGCTCTGACAGTTTCTTTGGAAACACCATATATTTT
TRBV7-6	TRBD1	TRBJ2-1	-	CASRTGTGWESEQFF	TGTGCCAGCAGAACCGGGACAGGGTGGGAGTCTGAGCAGTTCTTC
TRBV7-2	-	TRBJ1-1	few	CASSLERPGASRDTEAFF	TGTGCCAGCAGCTTAGAGCGGCCGGGCGCGAGTAGGGACACTGAAGCTTTCTTT
TRBV25-1	TRBD2	TRBJ2-3	-	CASSLTGGPSTDTQYF	TGTGCCAGCAGTCTCACGGGAGGGCCAAGCACAGATACGCAGTATTTT
TRBV18	TRBD1	TRBJ1-2	-	CASSPGQGLDGYTF	TGTGCCAGCTCACCCGGACAGGGTTTGGATGGCTACACCTTC
TRBV4-1	TRBD1	TRBJ1-2	-	CASSQLQGGGYTF	TGCGCCAGCAGCCAATTGCAGGGGGGAGGCTACACCTTC
TRBV6-5	-	TRBJ1-2	-	CASSYSWEGGGYTF	TGTGCCAGCAGTTACTCTTGGGAGGGTGGTGGCTACACCTTC
TRBV5-1	-	TRBJ2-3	once	CASSLQEPTDTQYF	TGCGCCAGCAGCTTGCAGGAACCCACAGATACGCAGTATTTT
TRBV19	TRBD1	TRBJ1-2	-	CASSIPTGVDGYTF	TGTGCCAGTAGTATCCCCACAGGGGTGGATGGCTACACCTTC
TRBV30	-	TRBJ2-5	-	CAWRGGEETQYF	TGTGCCTGGAGGGGGGGAGAAGAGACCCAGTACTTC
TRBV7-9	TRBD1	TRBJ2-7	once	CASSLEAGGSYEQYF	TGTGCCAGCAGCTTAGAGGCAGGGGGTTCCTACGAGCAGTACTTC
TRBV19	-	TRBJ1-2	few	CASSIKGRPMGYTF	TGTGCCAGTAGTATCAAGGGGCGCCCGATGGGCTACACCTTC
TRBV7-2	-	TRBJ1-4	-	CASRLGAGGQSREKLFF	TGTGCCAGTCGGCTCGGGGCGGGGGGACAAAGTAGGGAAAAACTGTTTTTT
TRBV9	-	TRBJ2-5	-	CASSVAGYQETQYF	TGTGCCAGCAGCGTCGCAGGGTACCAAGAGACCCAGTACTTC
TRBV7-2	-	TRBJ2-6	-	CASSTKTRLLFGANVLTF	TGTGCCAGCAGCACAAAGACTCGGCTCCTGTTTGGGGCCAACGTCCTGACTTTC
TRBV5-4	TRBD2	TRBJ2-7	few	CASSLGGSFYEQYF	TGTGCCAGCAGCTTGGGCGGGAGCTTCTACGAGCAGTACTTC
TRBV4-3	TRBD2	TRBJ2-2	-	CASSPRVGGQASGGNTGELFF	TGCGCCAGCAGCCCACGCGTGGGGGGACAGGCTAGCGGGGGGAACACCGGGGAGCTGTTTTTT
TRBV19	-	TRBJ1-2	many	CASTSLLLMGYTF	TGTGCCAGTACCTCCTTGCTACTTATGGGCTACACCTTC
TRBV20-1	TRBD2	TRBJ2-1	-	CSASGGLAGEIRNEQFF	TGCAGTGCTAGTGGGGGACTAGCGGGAGAGATAAGAAATGAGCAGTTCTTC
TRBV3-1/TRBV3-2	-	TRBJ1-6	-	CASSLFARENSYNSPLHF	TGTGCCAGCAGCCTATTCGCCCGGGAGAACTCCTATAATTCACCCCTCCACTTT
TRBV11-3	TRBD2	TRBJ2-2	-	CASSFPGAGVTQFF	TGTGCCAGCAGCTTCCCGGGAGCGGGGGTCACCCAGTTTTTT
TRBV7-2	-	TRBJ1-5	-	CASSLGVSGSQPQHF	TGTGCCAGCAGCTTAGGCGTTTCCGGGTCTCAGCCCCAGCATTTT
TRBV24-1	TRBD2	TRBJ2-3	-	CATSERGLAKITDTQYF	TGTGCCACCAGTGAGAGGGGACTAGCGAAGATCACAGATACGCAGTATTTT